The 12 T cell receptor beta chains given below trace back to one sample, sequenced in a study of cytomegalovirus exposure and HLA in healthy donors. Primers: 60 Vbeta forward and 13 Jbeta reverse. Generated by immunoSEQ multiplex PCR, the TCRdb table keeps only in-frame clones and is missing some. Counted here are 100,000 to 150,000 clones, about 78% occurring once; the ten biggest clones make up about 1.2%. The sequenced sample consisted of PBMCs. The receptors derive from a female donor in good health and CMV-seronegative.

The chain recombines TRBV5-5 with TRBJ2-7; 8 positions agree with TRBD2. Trimming at V came to 4 bases and at J to 7 bases, leaving 10 bases not matched to a gene. Germline V lookup: CDR1 SGHKS, CDR2 YYEKEE (reference sequence). This CDR3 has 14 residues. CDR3 sequence reads: CASSLVGGGREQYF. The CDR3 DNA is TGTGCCAGCAGCCTGGTTGGCGGGGGGCGGGAGCAGTACTTC.

The chain employs TRBV10-3 and TRBJ2-5, with TRBD1 matching over 9 bases. TRBJ2-7 explains the end of the DNA better; the J call may be wrong. Germline lookup yields CDR1 ENHRY and CDR2 SYGVKD. This CDR3 has 14 residues. In nucleotides, the CDR3 is TGTGCCACCACCCCGGGACAGGGAGCGTACGAGCAGTACTTC. It yields the protein CATTPGQGAYEQYF.

The V gene is TRBV27, the J gene TRBJ2-5; D call uncertain. The J call may be wrong; the DNA end is better matched by TRBJ2-7. The length of the CDR3 is 13 residues. Per the germline V gene, CDR1 is MNHEY and CDR2 is SMNVEV (reference sequence). CDR3 sequence (DNA): TGTGCCAGCAGTTTATCGTGGAGCTACGAGCAGTACTTC. Translation gives CASSLSWSYEQYF.

This clone has only a few counts. The chain is built from TRBV19 and TRBJ2-7, with D unresolved. Germline V gives CDR1 LNHDA, CDR2 SQIVND (reference sequence). The CDR3 contains 14 residues. V shed 3 bases and J shed 0 bases, with 9 bases lying between them. Here the CDR3 DNA reads TGTGCCAGTAGTATCGGCAGGCGCTCCTACGAGCAGTACTTC. Encoded protein: CASSIGRRSYEQYF.

This clone was detected a few times. J is TRBJ2-7 and V is TRBV30, with 7 bases lining up with TRBD1. The CDR3 spans 12 residues. Germline loops: CDR1 GTSNPN, CDR2 SVGIG (reference sequence). With 1 base clipped from V and 10 bases from J, the junction kept 7 bases outside the gene matches. As DNA, the CDR3 is TGTGCCTGGAGTGCCGGGACAGCCGGCCAGTACTTC. Translation: CAWSAGTAGQYF.

This clone was found a few times. The chain joins TRBV27 to TRBJ2-2; TRBD1 is a possible D gene (7 bases). V was trimmed by 7 bases and J by 8 bases, leaving 23 bases between them. Looked up from germline, CDR1 is MNHEY and CDR2 is SMNVEV (reference sequence). CDR3 length equals 16 residues. CDR3 in DNA: TGTGCCAGCAAGCTACAGGGGAGCTCGGGAGCTGGGGAGCTGTTTTTT. Encoded protein: CASKLQGSSGAGELFF.

This rearrangement joins TRBV19 to TRBJ1-1; D not resolved. The CDR3 has 13 residues. V was clipped by 2 bases and J by 4 bases, with 8 bases between them. CDR1 LNHDA and CDR2 SQIVND come from the germline V gene (reference sequence). CDR3 region: CASSIPIATEAFF. CDR3 DNA: TGTGCCAGTAGTATACCTATTGCCACTGAAGCTTTCTTT.

Comments on this clone: Its ends do not fully match the called genes, so a read error is possible. The chain joins TRBV20-1 to TRBJ1-2, with 9 positions matching TRBD1. This CDR3 spans 11 amino acids. From germline, CDR1 is DFQATT and CDR2 SNEGSKA (reference sequence). The CDR3 coding sequence is TGCAGTGCTAGTAGACAGGGGGGCCTCTCCTTC. This gives the protein CSASRQGGLSF.

A few counts support this clone. The chain recombines TRBV5-1 with TRBJ2-1, with TRBD2 matching 9 bases. The V gene end was trimmed by 4 bases and the J gene end by 1 base; junction bases not matched to a gene: 9. CDR3 size: 17 residues. CDR1 SGHRS and CDR2 YFSETQ come from the germline V gene. CDR3 coding DNA: TGCGCCAGCAGCCTGGGCATTCTAGCGGGGTCCTACAATGAGCAGTTCTTC. Amino acids: CASSLGILAGSYNEQFF.

About this clone: One junction end does not reproduce the germline sequence, and a read error may be involved. The V and J genes are TRBV5-8 and TRBJ2-6, with D maybe TRBD1 (5 bases). Germline CDR1 is SGHTS and CDR2 is YDEGEE. The CDR3 length is 15 residues. CDR3 sequence: CASSLVGAGANGLTF. The CDR3 nucleotides read TGTGCCAGCAGCTTGGTAGGGGCTGGGGCCAACGGCCTGACTTTC.

This clone was observed a handful of times. V gene TRBV9 combines with J gene TRBJ2-5; 11 nucleotides align to TRBD2. V trimming: 4 bases; J trimming: 4 bases; junction bases outside the gene matches: 9. This CDR3 contains 16 residues. Per the germline V gene, CDR1 is SGDLS and CDR2 is YYNGEE. The CDR3 sequence: CASSFSGGASGETQYF. The CDR3 DNA reads TGTGCCAGCAGCTTTAGCGGGGGGGCCTCAGGAGAGACCCAGTACTTC.

The chain uses TRBV2 and TRBJ2-1; 15 bases are shared with TRBD2. Per germline, CDR1 SNHLY and CDR2 FYNNEI. The CDR3 runs to 16 residues. V lost 2 bases, J lost 7 bases, and 3 bases stayed unmatched. The CDR3 here is CASSELGLAGGNEQFF. The CDR3 DNA reads TGTGCCAGCAGTGAACTGGGACTAGCGGGAGGAAATGAGCAGTTCTTC.